The 5 T cell receptor beta chains listed next were all sequenced from one sample in a study of T cell changes during pregnancy in multiple sclerosis (dated by TCRdb to 2018 to 2020). Library generation was performed with the immunoSEQ multiplex PCR assay. Here the immuneACCESS table is served through TCRdb, limited to in-frame sequences with V and J called. Missing clones are a known gap in these copies; in checked studies unresolved V genes cover under half, and the rest lacks a known reason. In this sample the table shows about 46,000 clones, approximately 90% of which occur a single time. The top ten clones comprise less than 3.5% of the sample. The sample consisted of CD8+ T cells from peripheral blood mononuclear cells, taken in the second trimester of pregnancy. Source of these receptors: a female donor with multiple sclerosis, enrolled in a pregnancy study.

A few counts support this clone. The chain carries TRBV4-3 and TRBJ1-1; 7 bases align to TRBD1. Per germline, CDR1 LGHNA and CDR2 YSLEER. The V and J ends lost 4 bases and 5 bases, in that order; junction bases with no gene match: 7. The CDR3 has 14 residues. In nucleotides, the CDR3 is TGCGCCAGCAGCCCGCGACAGGGTGGGACTGAAGCTTTCTTT. Protein sequence: CASSPRQGGTEAFF.

The chain employs TRBV9 and TRBJ1-6; the match to TRBD1 covers 10 bases. The trim removed 3 bases at V and 9 bases at J, leaving 6 bases unmatched. The CDR3 extends over 15 amino acids. The germline CDR1 and CDR2 sequences are SGDLS and YYNGEE. The DNA for the CDR3 is TGTGCCAGCAGCGCTCCGGGACAGGGGACTTCACCCCTCCACTTT. Translating gives CASSAPGQGTSPLHF.

The rearrangement joins TRBV7-2 to TRBJ2-7; 8 positions match TRBD2. Unmatched junction bases numbered 4, after V lost 1 base and J lost 2 bases. The CDR3 is 15 residues long. CDR1 is SGHTA and CDR2 is FQGNSA in the germline V gene. The CDR3: CASSLEVAGTYEQYF. CDR3 DNA: TGTGCCAGCAGCTTAGAGGTAGCGGGGACCTACGAGCAGTACTTC.

The V and J genes are TRBV5-6 and TRBJ2-1; D remains unclear. The CDR3 sequence is 14 residues long. V was pared by 0 bases and J by 6 bases, with 10 bases between. The germline gives CDR1 SGHDT, CDR2 YYEEEE. The DNA for the CDR3 is TGTGCCAGCAGCTTGGGGGCGTTGGGCAATGAGCAGTTCTTC. Translating it yields CASSLGALGNEQFF.

V usage is TRBV7-6 and J usage is TRBJ2-1; the match to TRBD2 covers 13 bases. This CDR3 comprises 16 residues. From germline, CDR1 is SGHVS and CDR2 FNYEAQ. V lost 5 bases, J lost 4 bases, and 5 bases stayed unmatched. CDR3 bases: TGTGCCAGCAGCGGCCCGGGACTAGCGGGGTACAATGAGCAGTTCTTC. Encoded protein: CASSGPGLAGYNEQFF.